This T cell receptor (beta chain) is from a study of CD8+CD57+ T cells in acquired aplastic anemia. General study points: It was found that fewer than 35 CD8+ CDR3 sequences were shared between patients and controls.

Germline values: CDR1 SGHTA, CDR2 FQGNSA. With V trimmed by 4 bases and J by 6 bases, 3 bases remained unmatched. This CDR3 comprises 13 residues. As to this clonotype: Antigen unknown.

Using genomic DNA as the template, TCR beta VDJ and CDR3 profiling was carried out. From the reads, TCRdb called clonotypes with MiXCR, one entry per CDR3 protein. Of about 190,000 distinct CDR3 sequences in the sample, around 45% were seen once. Flow cytometry had shown expanded CD8+CD57+ cells in the patients chosen for sequencing. By the time of blood sampling, patients had still received no therapy. The sample consisted of sorted CD4+, CD8+, or CD8+CD57+ T cells (not recorded which) from PBMCs. The rearrangement links TRBV7-2 to TRBJ1-5, with 7 positions matching TRBD1. This sequence originates from a human donor with aplastic anemia. This CDR3 reads CASSSGTAQPQHF. The CDR3 DNA is TGTGCCAGCAGCTCCGGGACAGCTCAGCCCCAGCATTTT.